This entry lists 16 T cell receptor beta chains sequenced from one sample in a study of PD-1 blockade in mismatch repair-deficient tumors. Sequencing used immunoSEQ multiplex PCR; TCRdb keeps in-frame clones, though not all of them. The repertoire includes some 14,000 clones, around 84% of them detected once, and 20% to 25% sits in the top ten. This sample's time point: approximately 10-day in vitro stimulation with candidate neoantigen peptide 4. Their cognate antigens are unknown. The sequencing here drew on cells cultured in vitro, taken from a patient treated with pembrolizumab. The receptors derive from an adult with mismatch repair-deficient cancer.

This clone was observed once. The chain joins TRBV10-3 to TRBJ2-1; no reliable D call. Germline CDR1 reads ENHRY; CDR2 reads SYGVKD. Trimming removed 6 bases from V and 4 bases from J, with 10 bases in between. This CDR3 comprises 13 residues. DNA of the CDR3: TGTGCCATCAGCCCCGGGCCTTACAATGAGCAGTTCTTC. Its translation is CAISPGPYNEQFF.

This chain uses TRBV11-1 with TRBJ2-7, with D unclear. Germline V CDR1 and CDR2: SGHAT, FQDESV (reference sequence). With 4 bases removed from V and 5 bases from J, the gap between germline ends came to 12 bases. CDR3 length: 13 amino acids. The CDR3 DNA reads as TGTGCCAGCAGCTCCACCGAGAAGAACGAGCAGTACTTC. Translated, it gives CASSSTEKNEQYF.

The chain carries TRBV5-1 and TRBJ2-2; no reliable D call. V was shortened by 5 bases and J by 2 bases, with 10 bases between the two germline ends. CDR1 and CDR2 (germline): SGHRS, YFSETQ. The CDR3 runs 14 residues. The chain's CDR3 is CASSMGYNTGELFF. The DNA for the CDR3 is TGCGCCAGCAGTATGGGCTATAACACCGGGGAGCTGTTTTTT.

This chain joins TRBV5-1 and TRBJ1-1, with D perhaps matching TRBD1 (6 bases). The CDR3 sequence is 13 residues long. CDR1 is SGHRS, CDR2 YFSETQ, per germline. Trimming cost V 5 bases and J 4 bases, with 12 bases left between them. CDR3 region: CASRLQGATEAFF. For the CDR3, the DNA is TGCGCCAGCAGATTACAGGGAGCCACTGAAGCTTTCTTT.

J is TRBJ2-1 and V is TRBV7-2, with TRBD2 matching 10 bases. This CDR3 comprises 16 residues. After removal of 4 bases from V and 3 bases from J, the junction contained 6 bases not matched to a gene. Germline V CDR1 and CDR2: SGHTA, FQGNSA. CDR3 sequence: CASSSFTSGIYNEQFF. In DNA form, the CDR3 reads TGTGCCAGCAGCTCCTTCACTAGCGGGATCTACAATGAGCAGTTCTTC.

In its sample, this clone was seen once. The chain couples TRBV5-1 to TRBJ1-2; D unclear. The CDR3 has 13 amino acids. V lost 2 bases, J lost 5 bases, and 10 bases lay in between. Looked up from germline, CDR1 is SGHRS and CDR2 is YFSETQ. The CDR3 DNA is TGCGCCAGCAGCTTAGGTGATCGGTATGGCTACACCTTC. The encoded protein is CASSLGDRYGYTF.

The genes are TRBV5-1 and TRBJ2-7; D not certain. The V and J ends lost 5 bases and 2 bases respectively, with 23 bases between them. Germline lookup yields CDR1 SGHRS and CDR2 YFSETQ. The CDR3 sequence is 17 residues long. CDR3 in amino acids: CASRPLLRSRAPYEQYF. CDR3 in DNA: TGCGCCAGCAGACCCTTACTACGATCACGAGCCCCCTACGAGCAGTACTTC.

The V and J genes are TRBV7-9 and TRBJ1-2; no definite D call. CDR1 is SEHNR, CDR2 FQNEAQ, per germline (reference sequence). V was pared by 5 bases and J by 3 bases, with 7 bases between. CDR3 length: 12 amino acids. CDR3 nucleotide sequence: TGTGCCAGCAGCCCGCAAGACTATGGCTACACCTTC. Protein product: CASSPQDYGYTF.

The chain recombines TRBV6-1 with TRBJ1-2, with D perhaps matching TRBD1 (6 bases). The germline V gene has CDR1 MNHNS and CDR2 SASEGT. The CDR3 has 12 amino acids. Trimming cost V 5 bases and J 8 bases, with 12 bases left between them. The chain's CDR3 is CASSLGAVGYTF. The CDR3 bases are TGTGCCAGCAGTTTGGGGGCGGTAGGCTACACCTTC.

The rearrangement joins TRBV6-5 to TRBJ2-1; 10 bases are a match to TRBD2. Germline V gene lookup returns CDR1 MNHEY and CDR2 SVGAGI. The CDR3 sequence is 15 residues long. Germline trimming cut 7 bases from V and 5 bases from J; bases unmatched to any gene: 8. The CDR3, as DNA: TGTGCCAGCAATTCCGGGACTAGCGCTGACAATGAGCAGTTCTTC. This gives the protein CASNSGTSADNEQFF.

J is TRBJ1-1 and V is TRBV14, with a tentative D call TRBD1 (6 bases). Germline CDR1 and CDR2: SGHDN and FVKESK. Trimming pared 3 bases from V and 5 bases from J, leaving 10 bases between. There are 13 residues in the CDR3. The CDR3 nucleotides read TGTGCCAGCAGCCACCTCGACAGGACTGAAGCTTTCTTT. Translating it yields CASSHLDRTEAFF.

DNA of the CDR3: TGTGCCATCAGTGAGGTAGCGGGAGGATACGAGCAGTACTTC. Its protein is CAISEVAGGYEQYF. The genes are TRBV10-3 and TRBJ2-7; 10 bases are shared with TRBD2. Germline V gene lookup returns CDR1 ENHRY and CDR2 SYGVKD. The CDR3 consists of 14 residues. V lost 2 bases to trimming and J lost 4 bases; unmatched junction nucleotides: 2.

V gene TRBV29-1 combines with J gene TRBJ2-7; D ambiguous. The CDR3 extends over 12 amino acids. The V gene lost 6 bases and the J gene lost 0 bases, with 9 bases spanning the gap. Germline V gives CDR1 SQVTM, CDR2 ANQGSEA. This CDR3 is CSVRISSYEQYF. CDR3 bases: TGCAGCGTCCGAATTTCCTCCTACGAGCAGTACTTC.

The chain employs TRBV5-1 and TRBJ2-1; 14 bases fit TRBD2. The CDR3 sequence is 17 residues long. V was clipped by 3 bases and J by 4 bases; unmatched bases: 6. Germline V lookup: CDR1 SGHRS, CDR2 YFSETQ. Written as DNA, the CDR3 is TGCGCCAGCAGCTCCCGACTAGCGGGAGGGGGGTACAATGAGCAGTTCTTC. Translating gives CASSSRLAGGGYNEQFF.

The chain employs TRBV29-1 and TRBJ2-1; 9 nucleotides align to TRBD2. J gave up 4 bases and V 3 bases, and 7 bases lay outside the gene matches. The germline V gene encodes CDR1 SQVTM and CDR2 ANQGSEA. This CDR3 comprises 15 residues. The CDR3 spells CSVDGTTSGYNEQFF. In nucleotides, the CDR3 is TGCAGCGTTGATGGTACGACTAGCGGATACAATGAGCAGTTCTTC.

V gene TRBV19 combines with J gene TRBJ2-3, with unresolved D. The V and J ends lost 6 bases and 2 bases respectively, with 6 bases between them. CDR1 and CDR2 from the germline V gene are LNHDA and SQIVND (reference sequence). CDR3 length: 12 amino acids. CDR3 nucleotides: TGTGCCAGTAGCGGAGCCACAGATACGCAGTATTTT. It translates to CASSGATDTQYF.